The T cell receptor (beta chain) described here comes from a study of cytomegalovirus exposure and HLA in healthy donors. Amplification used 60 Vbeta primers and 13 Jbeta primers. Generated by immunoSEQ multiplex PCR, the TCRdb table keeps only in-frame clones and is missing some. The top ten hold 1.5% to 1.9% of the sample, which has roughly 180,000 clones, roughly 80% seen once. This clone was observed a handful of times. The CDR3 covers 15 residues. J was trimmed by 8 bases and V by 4 bases; bases with no gene match: 11. CDR1 and CDR2 (germline): SGHTA, FQGNSA. The J gene is TRBJ2-1, the V gene TRBV7-2, with 7 bases fitting TRBD1. The sequence was obtained from a man between 35 and 55 years old in good health and CMV-seronegative. Specimen: PBMCs. The CDR3 DNA is TGTGCCAGCAGCTCCTACTCGACAGGGCGCGATGAGCAGTTCTTC. It encodes CASSSYSTGRDEQFF.